These 3 T cell receptor beta chains were all obtained from the same sample, sequenced in a study of TIL therapy for anti-PD-1-resistant metastatic lung cancer. Sequencing used immunoSEQ v3. Clones were read by immunoSEQ multiplex PCR, and TCRdb kept only the in-frame ones, dropping some. Seen here are more than 25,000 clones, about two thirds observed once, and the top ten hold approximately 7.3%. Time point denoted: pre-treatment sample, taken before nivolumab and TIL therapy. Pleural nodules or supraclavicular lymph nodes made up most of the excised metastases sampled. Sequencing was performed on tumor tissue, taken at baseline. The receptors shown here come from a person aged 25-85 years with non-small cell lung cancer.

The J gene is TRBJ2-5, the V gene TRBV30; tentative D call: TRBD2 (6 bases). CDR1 is GTSNPN and CDR2 is SVGIG in the germline V gene (reference sequence). The CDR3 spans 13 residues. V was pared by 2 bases and J by 5 bases, with 12 bases between. CDR3 region: CAWSQGGWETQYF. The CDR3 DNA sequence: TGTGCCTGGAGTCAGGGAGGTTGGGAGACCCAGTACTTC. Full variable domain (remainder filled in from reference TRBV30 and TRBJ2-5): SQTIHQWPATLVQPVGSPLSLECTVEGTSNPNLYWYRQAAGRGLQLLFYSVGIGQISSEVPQNLSASRPQDRQFILSSKKLLLSDSGFYLCAWSQGGWETQYFGPGTRLLVL.

The chain carries TRBV7-9 and TRBJ2-5; D gene unclear. Germline lookup yields CDR1 SEHNR and CDR2 FQNEAQ (reference sequence). CDR3 length equals 11 residues. V was trimmed by 5 bases and J by 3 bases, leaving 4 bases between them. The CDR3 loop reads CASSPKETQYF. For the CDR3, the DNA is TGTGCCAGCAGCCCTAAAGAGACCCAGTACTTC.

This clone was seen only a few times. The V call is TRBV2, the J call TRBJ1-6; D is ambiguous. Germline V gene lookup returns CDR1 SNHLY and CDR2 FYNNEI. The V and J ends lost 7 bases and 7 bases respectively, with 5 bases between them. The CDR3 is 11 amino acids. The CDR3 DNA sequence: TGTGCCAGCAAAGAAAATTCACCCCTCCACTTT. Encoded protein: CASKENSPLHF.